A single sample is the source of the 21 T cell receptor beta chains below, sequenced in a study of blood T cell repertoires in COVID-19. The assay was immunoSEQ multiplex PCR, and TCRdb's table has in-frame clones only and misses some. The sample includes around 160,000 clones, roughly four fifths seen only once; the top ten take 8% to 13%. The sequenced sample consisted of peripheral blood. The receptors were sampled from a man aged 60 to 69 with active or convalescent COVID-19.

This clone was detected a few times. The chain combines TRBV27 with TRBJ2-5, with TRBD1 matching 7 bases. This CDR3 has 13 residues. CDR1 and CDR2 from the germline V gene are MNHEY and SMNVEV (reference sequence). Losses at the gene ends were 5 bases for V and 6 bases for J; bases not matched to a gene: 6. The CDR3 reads CASSPGQWKTQYF. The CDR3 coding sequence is TGTGCCAGCAGTCCGGGACAGTGGAAGACCCAGTACTTC.

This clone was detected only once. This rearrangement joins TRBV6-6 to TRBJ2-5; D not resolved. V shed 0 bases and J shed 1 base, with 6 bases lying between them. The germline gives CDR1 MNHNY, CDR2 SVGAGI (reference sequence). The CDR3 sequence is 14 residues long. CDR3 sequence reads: CASSYSASQETQYF. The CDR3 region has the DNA TGTGCCAGCAGTTACTCTGCCAGCCAAGAGACCCAGTACTTC.

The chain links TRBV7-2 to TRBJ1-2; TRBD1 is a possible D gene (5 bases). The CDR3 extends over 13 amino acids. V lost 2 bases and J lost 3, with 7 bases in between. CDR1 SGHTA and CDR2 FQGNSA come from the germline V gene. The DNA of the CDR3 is TGTGCCAGCAGCTTATCCAGGGACTATGGCTACACCTTC. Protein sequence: CASSLSRDYGYTF.

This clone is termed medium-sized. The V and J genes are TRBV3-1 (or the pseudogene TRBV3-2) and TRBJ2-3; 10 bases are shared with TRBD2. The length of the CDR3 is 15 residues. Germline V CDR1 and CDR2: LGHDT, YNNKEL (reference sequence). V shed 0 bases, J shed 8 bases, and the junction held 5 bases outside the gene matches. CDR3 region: CASSQEGASGGTQYF. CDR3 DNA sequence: TGTGCCAGCAGCCAAGAGGGGGCTAGCGGGGGTACGCAGTATTTT.

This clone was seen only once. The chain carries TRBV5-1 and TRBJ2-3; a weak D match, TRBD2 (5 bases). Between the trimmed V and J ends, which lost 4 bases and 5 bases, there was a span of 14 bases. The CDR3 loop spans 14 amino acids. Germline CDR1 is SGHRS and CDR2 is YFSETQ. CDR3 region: CASSASFGRDTQYF. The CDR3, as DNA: TGCGCCAGCAGCGCATCCTTTGGGAGAGATACGCAGTATTTT.

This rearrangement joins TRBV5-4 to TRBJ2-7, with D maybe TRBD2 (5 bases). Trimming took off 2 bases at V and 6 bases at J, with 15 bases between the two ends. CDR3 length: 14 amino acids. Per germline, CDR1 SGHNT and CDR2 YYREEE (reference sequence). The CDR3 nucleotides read TGTGCCAGCAGCTTAGGGCTAGCACCCCGCGAGCAGTACTTC. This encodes CASSLGLAPREQYF.

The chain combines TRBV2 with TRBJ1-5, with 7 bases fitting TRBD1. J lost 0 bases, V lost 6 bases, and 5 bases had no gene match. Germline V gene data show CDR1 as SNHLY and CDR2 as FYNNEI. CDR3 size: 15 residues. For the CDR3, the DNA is TGTGCCAGCAGCGGGACAGTAAATAGCAATCAGCCCCAGCATTTT. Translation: CASSGTVNSNQPQHF.

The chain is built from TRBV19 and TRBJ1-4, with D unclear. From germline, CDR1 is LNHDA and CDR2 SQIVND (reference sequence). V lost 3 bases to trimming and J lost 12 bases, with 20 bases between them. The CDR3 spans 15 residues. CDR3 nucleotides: TGTGCCAGTAGTATCCGACGGGTCCAAACTGAGGAACTGTTTTTT. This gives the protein CASSIRRVQTEELFF.

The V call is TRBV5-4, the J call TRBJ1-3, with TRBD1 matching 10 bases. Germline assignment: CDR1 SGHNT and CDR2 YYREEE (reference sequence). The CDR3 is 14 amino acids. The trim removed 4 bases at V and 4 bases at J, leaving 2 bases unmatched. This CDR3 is CASSGTGAGNTIYF. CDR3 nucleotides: TGTGCCAGCAGCGGGACAGGGGCGGGAAACACCATATATTTT.

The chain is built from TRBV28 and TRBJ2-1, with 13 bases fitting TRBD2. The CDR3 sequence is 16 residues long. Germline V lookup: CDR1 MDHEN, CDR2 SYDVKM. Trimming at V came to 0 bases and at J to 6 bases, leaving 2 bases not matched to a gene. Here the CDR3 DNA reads TGTGCCAGCAGTTTATGGGGACTAGCGGGACGCAATGAGCAGTTCTTC. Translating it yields CASSLWGLAGRNEQFF.

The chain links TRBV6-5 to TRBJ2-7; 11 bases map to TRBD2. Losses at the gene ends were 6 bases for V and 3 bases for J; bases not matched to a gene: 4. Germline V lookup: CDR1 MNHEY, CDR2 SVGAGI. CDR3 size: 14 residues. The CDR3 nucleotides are TGTGCCAGCAGGGTACTAGCGGGAGTCTACGAGCAGTACTTC. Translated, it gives CASRVLAGVYEQYF.

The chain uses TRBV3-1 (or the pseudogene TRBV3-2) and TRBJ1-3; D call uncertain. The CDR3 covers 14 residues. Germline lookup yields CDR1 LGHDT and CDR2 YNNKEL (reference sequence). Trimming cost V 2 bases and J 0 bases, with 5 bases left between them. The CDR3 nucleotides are TGTGCCAGCAGCCAAAGGAGCTCTGGAAACACCATATATTTT. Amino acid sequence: CASSQRSSGNTIYF.

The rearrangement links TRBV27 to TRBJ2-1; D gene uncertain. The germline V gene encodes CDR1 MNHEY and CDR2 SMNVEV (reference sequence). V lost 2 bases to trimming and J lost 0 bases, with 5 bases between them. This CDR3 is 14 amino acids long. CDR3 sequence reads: CASSLDSSYNEQFF. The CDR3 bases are TGTGCCAGCAGTTTAGACTCCTCCTACAATGAGCAGTTCTTC.

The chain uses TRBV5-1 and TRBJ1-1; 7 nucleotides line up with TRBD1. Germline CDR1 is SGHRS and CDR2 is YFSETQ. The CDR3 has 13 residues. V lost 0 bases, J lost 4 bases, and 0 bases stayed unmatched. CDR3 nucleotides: TGCGCCAGCAGCTTGGACAGGGGCACTGAAGCTTTCTTT. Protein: CASSLDRGTEAFF.

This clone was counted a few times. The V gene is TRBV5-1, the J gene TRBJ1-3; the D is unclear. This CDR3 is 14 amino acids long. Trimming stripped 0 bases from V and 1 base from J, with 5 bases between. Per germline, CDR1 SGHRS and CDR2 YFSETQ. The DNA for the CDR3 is TGCGCCAGCAGCTTGGGGCAGTCTGGAAACACCATATATTTT. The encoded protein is CASSLGQSGNTIYF.

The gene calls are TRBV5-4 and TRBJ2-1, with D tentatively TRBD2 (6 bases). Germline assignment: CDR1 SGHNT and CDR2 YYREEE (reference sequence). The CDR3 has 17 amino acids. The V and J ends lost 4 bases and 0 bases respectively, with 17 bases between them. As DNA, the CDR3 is TGTGCCAGCAGCGCATTCAAGGACTATTTCTCCTACAATGAGCAGTTCTTC. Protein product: CASSAFKDYFSYNEQFF.

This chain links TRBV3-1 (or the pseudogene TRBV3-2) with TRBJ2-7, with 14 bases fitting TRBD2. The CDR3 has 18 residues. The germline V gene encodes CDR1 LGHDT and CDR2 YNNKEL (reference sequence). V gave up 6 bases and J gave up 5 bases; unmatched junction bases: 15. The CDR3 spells CASSLTSGGAGVLDEQYF. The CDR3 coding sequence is TGTGCCAGCAGTCTGACTAGCGGGGGGGCCGGAGTGCTTGACGAGCAGTACTTC.

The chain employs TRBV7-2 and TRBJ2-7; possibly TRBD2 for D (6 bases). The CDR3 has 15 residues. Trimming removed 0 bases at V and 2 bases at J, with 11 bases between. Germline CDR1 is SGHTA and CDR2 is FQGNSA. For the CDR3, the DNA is TGTGCCAGCAGCTTAGCCGCTAGCGCTACCTACGAGCAGTACTTC. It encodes CASSLAASATYEQYF.

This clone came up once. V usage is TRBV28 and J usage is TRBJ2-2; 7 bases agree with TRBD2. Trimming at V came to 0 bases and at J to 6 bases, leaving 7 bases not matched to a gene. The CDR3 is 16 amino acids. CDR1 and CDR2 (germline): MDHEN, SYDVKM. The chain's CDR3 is CASSLWGGEFAGELFF. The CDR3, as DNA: TGTGCCAGCAGTTTATGGGGAGGGGAGTTCGCCGGGGAGCTGTTTTTT. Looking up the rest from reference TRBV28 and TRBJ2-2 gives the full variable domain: DVKVTQSSRYLVKRTGEKVFLECVQDMDHENMFWYRQDPGLGLRLIYFSYDVKMKEKGDIPEGYSVSREKKERFSLILESASTNQTSMYLCASSLWGGEFAGELFFGEGSRLTVL.

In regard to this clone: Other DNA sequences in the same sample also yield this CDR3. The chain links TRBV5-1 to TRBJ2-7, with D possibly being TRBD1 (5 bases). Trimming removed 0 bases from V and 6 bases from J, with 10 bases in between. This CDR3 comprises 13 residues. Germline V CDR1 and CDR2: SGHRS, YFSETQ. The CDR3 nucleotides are TGCGCCAGCAGCTTGGGGCAGGGCGGCGAGCAGTACTTC. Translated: CASSLGQGGEQYF.

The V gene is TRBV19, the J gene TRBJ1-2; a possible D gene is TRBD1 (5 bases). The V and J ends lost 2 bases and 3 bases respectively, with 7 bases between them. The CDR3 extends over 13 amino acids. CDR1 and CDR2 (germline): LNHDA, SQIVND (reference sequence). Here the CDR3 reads CASSIRRDYGYTF. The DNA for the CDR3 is TGTGCCAGTAGTATACGCAGGGACTATGGCTACACCTTC. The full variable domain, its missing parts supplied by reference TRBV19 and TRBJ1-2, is DGGITQSPKYLFRKEGQNVTLSCEQNLNHDAMYWYRQDPGQGLRLIYYSQIVNDFQKGDIAEGYSVSREKKESFPLTVTSAQKNPTAFYLCASSIRRDYGYTFGSGTRLTVV.